These 27 T cell receptor beta chains came from one sample sequenced in a study of T cell responses to AZD1222 COVID-19 vaccine. Only in-frame clones appear in the TCRdb table, and some are missing; sequencing was by immunoSEQ multiplex PCR. The sample holds under 120,000 clones; 90% to 95% are singletons and the top ten take 2% to 2.5%. Sample: peripheral blood, taken on day 0 of AZD1222 vaccination. Receptors were obtained from an adult in good health.

This chain uses TRBV19 with TRBJ1-1; no clear D gene. V shed 5 bases and J shed 1 base, with 14 bases lying between them. This CDR3 is 15 amino acids long. Germline-derived CDR1 and CDR2 are LNHDA and SQIVND (reference sequence). The CDR3 sequence: CASSAGWRENTEAFF. Here the CDR3 DNA reads TGTGCCAGTAGTGCGGGTTGGAGAGAGAACACTGAAGCTTTCTTT.

V is TRBV5-1 and J is TRBJ2-2; no clear D gene. The CDR3 runs to 15 residues. V was clipped by 1 base and J by 6 bases, with 13 bases between them. CDR1 is SGHRS and CDR2 is YFSETQ in the germline V gene. The CDR3 sequence is CASSLLLGKAGELFF. CDR3 nucleotide sequence: TGCGCCAGCAGCTTGTTGCTGGGAAAGGCCGGGGAGCTGTTTTTT. Complete variable domain (other parts from reference TRBV5-1 and TRBJ2-2): KAGVTQTPRYLIKTRGQQVTLSCSPISGHRSVSWYQQTPGQGLQFLFEYFSETQRNKGNFPGRFSGRQFSNSRSEMNVSTLELGDSALYLCASSLLLGKAGELFFGEGSRLTVL.

This rearrangement joins TRBV30 to TRBJ1-2, with no clear D. There are 11 residues in the CDR3. Per the germline V gene, CDR1 is GTSNPN and CDR2 is SVGIG (reference sequence). Trimming stripped 2 bases from V and 7 bases from J, with 8 bases between. CDR3: CAWSTRGGYTF. As DNA, the CDR3 is TGTGCCTGGAGTACCCGGGGTGGCTACACCTTC.

V and J are TRBV27 and TRBJ2-7, with 12 positions matching TRBD2. The germline V gene has CDR1 MNHEY and CDR2 SMNVEV (reference sequence). The CDR3 length is 18 residues. V shed 2 bases, J shed 4 bases, and the junction held 12 bases outside the gene matches. The CDR3: CASSLRVGASGRGYEQYF. CDR3 nucleotides: TGTGCCAGCAGTTTAAGGGTTGGGGCTAGCGGGAGGGGGTACGAGCAGTACTTC.

This chain's CDR3 is CSVALGGQFTDTQYF. CDR3 coding DNA: TGCAGCGTTGCATTAGGGGGTCAGTTCACAGATACGCAGTATTTT. The chain joins TRBV29-1 to TRBJ2-3; possible D gene TRBD1, 6 bases. The CDR3 covers 15 residues. V lost 4 bases and J lost 2, with 16 bases in between. From germline, CDR1 is SQVTM and CDR2 ANQGSEA.

V and J are TRBV4-1 and TRBJ1-4; possibly TRBD1 for D (5 bases). Germline V gene lookup returns CDR1 MGHRA and CDR2 YSYEKL. Trimming took off 1 base at V and 0 bases at J, with 9 bases between the two ends. The CDR3 has 16 amino acids. CDR3 bases: TGCGCCAGCAGCCAAGCCGGACATGCAACTAATGAAAAACTGTTTTTT. Translating gives CASSQAGHATNEKLFF.

This rearrangement joins TRBV5-1 to TRBJ2-5, with D perhaps matching TRBD1 (5 bases). The germline V gene has CDR1 SGHRS and CDR2 YFSETQ. Trimming left V 1 base short and J 4 bases short, with 11 bases between. This CDR3 region has 14 residues. This CDR3 reads CASSLPRAGETQYF. DNA of the CDR3: TGCGCCAGCAGCTTGCCCAGGGCTGGAGAGACCCAGTACTTC.

The rearrangement links TRBV7-3 to TRBJ1-1; D is possibly TRBD1 (5 bases). The CDR3 totals 14 residues. V was shortened by 1 base and J by 4 bases, with 10 bases between the two germline ends. Germline CDR1 and CDR2: SGHTA and FQGTGA. As DNA, the CDR3 is TGTGCCAGCAGCTTAAGTGGGGACCTCACTGAAGCTTTCTTT. Translated: CASSLSGDLTEAFF.

The V gene is TRBV10-3, the J gene TRBJ1-6; 8 bases fit TRBD1. V lost 6 bases and J lost 7; bases outside the gene matches: 8. Germline-derived CDR1 and CDR2 are ENHRY and SYGVKD. This CDR3 contains 15 residues. Written as DNA, the CDR3 is TGTGCCATCAGGCGAGACACAGGGGGAAATTCACCCCTCCACTTT. Amino acid sequence: CAIRRDTGGNSPLHF.

The chain joins TRBV30 to TRBJ1-4; 7 bases are a match to TRBD1. This CDR3 has 15 residues. CDR1 is GTSNPN and CDR2 is SVGIG in the germline V gene (reference sequence). The J segment lost 3 bases and the V segment lost 3 bases, leaving 7 bases of the junction unmatched. The CDR3: CAWRTHRGANEKLFF. The CDR3 region has the DNA TGTGCCTGGAGGACCCACAGGGGTGCTAATGAAAAACTGTTTTTT.

The chain joins TRBV23-1 to TRBJ1-2; D call uncertain. TRBV23-1 is an ORF for which the function is uncertain. The germline V and J ends were trimmed by 11 bases and 4 bases, with 8 bases remaining between them. The CDR3 covers 10 residues. CDR3: CAASPYGYTF. DNA of the CDR3: TGCGCCGCCAGCCCCTATGGCTACACCTTC.

The gene calls are TRBV27 and TRBJ2-7; possible D gene TRBD1, 5 bases. V lost 5 bases and J 3 bases, leaving 17 bases between the germline ends. The CDR3 has 15 amino acids. CDR1 and CDR2 (germline): MNHEY, SMNVEV (reference sequence). CDR3 nucleotides: TGTGCCAGCAGTCCTCTCCAGGGCCTGAACTACGAGCAGTACTTC. Amino acids: CASSPLQGLNYEQYF.

The chain joins TRBV7-9 to TRBJ2-7; the D is unclear. Per germline, CDR1 SEHNR and CDR2 FQNEAQ (reference sequence). Trimming took 5 bases from V and 3 from J, leaving 14 bases between them. CDR3 length equals 14 residues. The DNA of the CDR3 is TGTGCCAGCAGCCCTGGCGGATCGAGCTACGAGCAGTACTTC. Amino acids: CASSPGGSSYEQYF.

The rearrangement links TRBV19 to TRBJ1-2; TRBD1 matches at 10 bases. The trim removed 4 bases at V and 6 bases at J, leaving 5 bases unmatched. The CDR3 runs 14 residues. Germline lookup yields CDR1 LNHDA and CDR2 SQIVND (reference sequence). This CDR3 reads CASSKTGGANGYTF. In nucleotides, the CDR3 is TGTGCCAGTAGTAAGACAGGGGGCGCGAATGGCTACACCTTC.

This chain connects TRBV30 to TRBJ2-3; D gene uncertain. The CDR3 is made up of 12 amino acids. Trimming pared 2 bases from V and 7 bases from J, leaving 10 bases between. In germline, CDR1 is GTSNPN, CDR2 SVGIG (reference sequence). The CDR3 region has the DNA TGTGCCTGGAGTTCGTTTGCGAATACGCAGTATTTT. It translates to CAWSSFANTQYF.

This CDR3 reads CASYEWGTFQETQYF. CDR3 bases: TGCGCCAGCTACGAATGGGGGACCTTCCAAGAGACCCAGTACTTC. This chain joins TRBV5-1 and TRBJ2-5; TRBD1 or TRBD2 may be the D gene (5 bases each). The CDR3 runs 15 residues. V was cut by 7 bases and J by 1 base, with 17 bases left in between. CDR1 and CDR2 from the germline V gene are SGHRS and YFSETQ.

The genes are TRBV6-5 and TRBJ1-2; 8 bases line up with TRBD1. The CDR3 runs to 13 residues. V lost 0 bases and J lost 8; bases outside the gene matches: 2. The germline CDR1 and CDR2 sequences are MNHEY and SVGAGI. The CDR3 here is CASSYSRGRGYTF. The DNA for the CDR3 is TGTGCCAGCAGTTACTCCAGGGGGCGAGGCTACACCTTC.

The chain has TRBV24-1 and TRBJ2-1, with 14 bases aligning to TRBD2. V shed 4 bases and J 9 bases; nucleotides not matched to a gene: 7. Germline CDR1 KGHDR, CDR2 SFDVKD. CDR3 length: 16 residues. The CDR3 is CATSEGGTSGGGEQFF. The CDR3 DNA sequence: TGTGCCACCAGTGAGGGCGGGACTAGCGGGGGTGGTGAGCAGTTCTTC.

V is TRBV9 and J is TRBJ1-6; 9 bases agree with TRBD1. Germline V CDR1 and CDR2: SGDLS, YYNGEE. V lost 3 bases and J lost 10; bases outside the gene matches: 5. The CDR3 covers 14 residues. This CDR3 is CASSARDRESPLHF. In DNA form, the CDR3 reads TGTGCCAGCAGCGCCAGGGACAGGGAGTCACCCCTCCACTTT.

The CDR3 coding sequence is TGCGCCAGCAGCTTGGATTCAGGATCTGGCTACACCTTC. Translation: CASSLDSGSGYTF. The chain links TRBV5-1 to TRBJ1-2; D gene unclear. Germline assignment: CDR1 SGHRS and CDR2 YFSETQ. This CDR3 contains 13 residues. Trimming pared 0 bases from V and 7 bases from J, leaving 10 bases between. The whole variable domain, remainder taken from reference TRBV5-1 and TRBJ1-2, is KAGVTQTPRYLIKTRGQQVTLSCSPISGHRSVSWYQQTPGQGLQFLFEYFSETQRNKGNFPGRFSGRQFSNSRSEMNVSTLELGDSALYLCASSLDSGSGYTFGSGTRLTVV.

The chain recombines TRBV10-1 with TRBJ2-3; tentative D call: TRBD2 (5 bases). The germline V gene encodes CDR1 WNHNN and CDR2 SYGVQD (reference sequence). This CDR3 is built from 14 residues. Trimming left V 2 bases short and J 6 bases short, with 12 bases between. The CDR3 DNA follows: TGCGCCAGCAGTGAGGGGTGGGAGAAGGATACGCAGTATTTT. Translation gives CASSEGWEKDTQYF.

The rearrangement uses TRBV20-1 and TRBJ1-1; D is unclear. CDR3 length: 11 amino acids. V was trimmed by 5 bases and J by 3 bases, leaving 7 bases between them. Germline CDR1 DFQATT, CDR2 SNEGSKA (reference sequence). The CDR3 sequence: CSAFLHTEAFF. CDR3 in DNA: TGCAGTGCTTTCCTGCACACTGAAGCTTTCTTT.

V usage is TRBV7-3 and J usage is TRBJ1-5; D is unresolved. The V end lost 2 bases, the J end lost 7 bases, and 15 bases lay between the germline ends. CDR1 and CDR2 (germline): SGHTA, FQGTGA. The CDR3 is 15 amino acids. CDR3 DNA sequence: TGTGCCAGCAGCTTATGGCAGAGGAACCCCCAGCCCCAGCATTTT. As protein: CASSLWQRNPQPQHF.

This chain connects TRBV5-1 to TRBJ2-1, with 11 bases lining up with TRBD2. The CDR3 totals 15 residues. Trimming removed 7 bases from V and 4 bases from J; junction bases left unmatched: 7. Germline V gene sequence: CDR1 SGHRS, CDR2 YFSETQ. CDR3 region: CASGMTSGVYNEQFF. The CDR3 coding sequence is TGCGCCAGCGGAATGACTAGCGGGGTATACAATGAGCAGTTCTTC. The whole variable domain, remainder taken from reference TRBV5-1 and TRBJ2-1, is KAGVTQTPRYLIKTRGQQVTLSCSPISGHRSVSWYQQTPGQGLQFLFEYFSETQRNKGNFPGRFSGRQFSNSRSEMNVSTLELGDSALYLCASGMTSGVYNEQFFGPGTRLTVL.

This chain connects TRBV6-5 to TRBJ1-1; 9 bases line up with TRBD1. Germline assignment: CDR1 MNHEY and CDR2 SVGAGI. This CDR3 has 13 amino acids. The trim removed 5 bases at V and 6 bases at J, leaving 4 bases unmatched. CDR3 sequence reads: CASSPGQGAEAFF. Here the CDR3 DNA reads TGTGCCAGCAGTCCGGGACAGGGTGCTGAAGCTTTCTTT.

The chain couples TRBV2 to TRBJ1-2, with TRBD1 matching 7 bases. The CDR3 has 14 amino acids. J gave up 7 bases and V 5 bases, and 10 bases lay outside the gene matches. Germline V CDR1 and CDR2: SNHLY, FYNNEI. The CDR3 DNA sequence: TGTGCCAGCAGTCCAACAGGGGACGTGAGTGGCTACACCTTC. Amino acid sequence: CASSPTGDVSGYTF.

The chain has TRBV7-6 and TRBJ2-7, with 7 bases matching TRBD2. CDR1 is SGHVS and CDR2 is FNYEAQ in the germline V gene. V dropped 3 bases and J dropped 3; count of bases not matched to a gene: 5. The CDR3 spans 14 residues. CDR3 DNA: TGTGCCAGCAGCTTGGCCGGGGGGAACTACGAGCAGTACTTC. Translation gives CASSLAGGNYEQYF.